The clone carrying this T cell receptor beta chain was seen a handful of times. This sample is drawn from a study of blood T cell repertoires in COVID-19. Study at large: Spain, Italy and the United States supplied samples that represented acute and convalescent COVID-19. T cells, B-cell-depleted T cells, or PBMCs provided the cDNA or gDNA that served as material.

The authors' processing: Using reference gene primer amplification, nucleated cell counts were estimated. The repertoire was sequenced with immunoSEQ multiplex PCR; TCRdb's copy has only in-frame clones and lacks some. The V and J calls and clone size come from that table; D and trimming were worked out from the DNA. The table lists roughly 70,000 clones, 73% of them singletons. From germline, CDR1 is ENHRY and CDR2 SYGVKD. The CDR3 has 16 residues. Trimming took 3 bases from V and 2 from J; bases not matched to a gene: 4. V and J are TRBV10-3 and TRBJ2-7; 13 bases fit TRBD2. This clonotype originated in a man in his 60s with acute or convalescent COVID-19. Sample: peripheral blood. CDR3 in DNA: TGTGCCATCAGTGACATACTAGCGGGAGGGACCTACGAGCAGTACTTC. Its protein is CAISDILAGGTYEQYF.